These T cell receptor beta chains were read from a single sample in a study of monozygotic twins with inflammatory bowel disease. TCRdb reprocessed the 5' RACE reads and stores each CDR3 protein as one record, lacking DNA. This sample's table reports 200,000 to 250,000 distinct CDR3 sequences. Sequenced material: blood. The receptors were gathered from a human donor with ulcerative colitis or Crohn's disease, or a healthy co-twin of an affected twin (not recorded which). Each CDR3 is given with its conserved first and last residue. The order of the fields is clone size, J gene, V gene, CDR3 protein. Where a row states a size, it is once, few, many or the class of an expanded clone; other rows omit it.

NA,TRBJ1-1,TRBV7-8,CASSSRPGQTGGTEAFF
NA,TRBJ2-1,TRBV5-1,CASSLEGGDEQFF
NA,TRBJ1-1,TRBV10-3,CAIKRDGREAFF
NA,TRBJ1-2,TRBV11-2,CASSLGTNYGYTF
NA,TRBJ1-1,TRBV5-1,CASSLYDPSTEAFF
NA,TRBJ2-3,TRBV10-3,CAISDPGSWGTDTQYF
NA,TRBJ1-5,TRBV7-8,CASSPGDQPQHF
NA,TRBJ1-1,TRBV7-2,CASSSRTGLTTEAFF
NA,TRBJ2-3,TRBV3-1,CASSQVITDTQYF
NA,TRBJ1-2,TRBV6-1,CASTPWRGTVLGYTF
NA,TRBJ2-7,TRBV29-1,CSVEPRGAGEQYF
NA,TRBJ1-1,TRBV7-9,CASSLGGGGWTEAFF
NA,TRBJ2-1,TRBV20-1,CSANPLIGDPYNEQFF
NA,TRBJ2-7,TRBV5-5,CASSQRYAGIDEQYF
NA,TRBJ2-6,TRBV20-1,CSARDAPGANVLTF
NA,TRBJ1-1,TRBV11-2,CASSPGFNTEAFF
NA,TRBJ2-3,TRBV20-1,CSARTNRGADTQYF
NA,TRBJ1-5,TRBV6-6,CASTTGNQPQHF
NA,TRBJ2-3,TRBV20-1,CSAESASGQSTHITDTQYF
NA,TRBJ2-7,TRBV6-5,CASSYGAWNYEQYF
NA,TRBJ1-5,TRBV6-5,CASNDGIAQHF
NA,TRBJ2-6,TRBV5-1,CASSLVDGANVLTF
NA,TRBJ1-1,TRBV12-3/TRBV12-4,CASSWIIGGPTEAFF
NA,TRBJ1-4,TRBV12-3/TRBV12-4,CASGASANEKLFF
NA,TRBJ1-2,TRBV7-6,CASSLGAGIDPNYGYTF
NA,TRBJ2-7,TRBV18,CASSLDWMGYEQYF
NA,TRBJ2-1,TRBV19,CASSFDMGAGNQQFF
medium-sized,TRBJ1-5,TRBV6-1,CASSEGQSNQPQHF
NA,TRBJ1-2,TRBV5-1,CASSWDRGDYGYTF
NA,TRBJ2-2,TRBV5-6,CASSPGLGAVSGELFF
NA,TRBJ2-7,TRBV7-2,CASSSTAGGEQYF
NA,TRBJ2-5,TRBV10-2,CASSEHRGETQYF
NA,TRBJ2-7,TRBV12-3/TRBV12-4,CVSSFTARYEQYF
NA,TRBJ2-1,TRBV20-1,CSAPSGVTYNEQFF
NA,TRBJ2-1,TRBV10-1,CASSDQGVYNEQFF
NA,TRBJ2-7,TRBV10-3,CAISASGTSGDYEQYF
medium-sized,TRBJ2-3,TRBV12-3/TRBV12-4,CASSLSPDTQYF
NA,TRBJ2-1,TRBV4-1,CASSQALEQFF
NA,TRBJ2-7,TRBV5-6,CASSLLRGPSFSLYEQYF
NA,TRBJ2-7,TRBV20-1,CSAIRDGSYEQYF
NA,TRBJ1-3,TRBV6-1,CASKYKALPGNTIYF
NA,TRBJ2-1,TRBV20-1,CSAILRASLTYNEQFF
NA,TRBJ1-2,TRBV12-3/TRBV12-4,CASSLTDGPYGYTF
NA,TRBJ2-2,TRBV12-3/TRBV12-4,CASSPGSRETGELFF
NA,TRBJ2-3,TRBV27,CASSWTPSDTQYF
NA,TRBJ2-3,TRBV4-1,CASSLGQGETDTQYF